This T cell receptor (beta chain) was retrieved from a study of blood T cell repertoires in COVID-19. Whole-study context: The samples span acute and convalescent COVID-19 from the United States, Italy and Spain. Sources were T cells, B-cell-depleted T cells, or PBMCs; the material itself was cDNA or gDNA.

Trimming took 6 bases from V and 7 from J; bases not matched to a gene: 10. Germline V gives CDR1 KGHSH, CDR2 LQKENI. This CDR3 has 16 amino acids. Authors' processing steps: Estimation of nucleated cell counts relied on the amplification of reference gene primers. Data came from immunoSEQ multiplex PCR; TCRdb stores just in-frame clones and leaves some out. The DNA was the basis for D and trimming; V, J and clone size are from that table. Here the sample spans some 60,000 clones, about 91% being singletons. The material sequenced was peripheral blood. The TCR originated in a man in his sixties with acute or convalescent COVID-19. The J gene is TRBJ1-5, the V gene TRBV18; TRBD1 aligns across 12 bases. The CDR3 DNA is TGTGCCAGCTCGCTCGCCGGGACAGGGGGCGGACAGCCCCAGCATTTT. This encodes CASSLAGTGGGQPQHF.